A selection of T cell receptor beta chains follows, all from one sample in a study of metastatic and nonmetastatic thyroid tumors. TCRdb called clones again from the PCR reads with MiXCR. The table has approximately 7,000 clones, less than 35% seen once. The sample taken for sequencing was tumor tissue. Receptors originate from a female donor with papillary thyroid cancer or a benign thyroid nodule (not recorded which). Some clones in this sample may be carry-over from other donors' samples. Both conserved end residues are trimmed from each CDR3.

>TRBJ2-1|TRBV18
ASSPPGQLVGNEQF
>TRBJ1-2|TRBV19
ASSTIENRGHRYGYT
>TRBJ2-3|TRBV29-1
SVVSLAGLPDTQY
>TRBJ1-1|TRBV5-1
ASSSSPGQLNTEAF
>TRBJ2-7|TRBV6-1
ASRGYEQY
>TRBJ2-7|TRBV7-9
ASSSGYYEQY
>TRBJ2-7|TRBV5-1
SSSPFLAGEYEQY
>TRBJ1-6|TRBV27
ASSLYGGGVSPLH
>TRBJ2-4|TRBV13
ASSPRERTKNIQY
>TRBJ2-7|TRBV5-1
ASSLGSSSYEQY
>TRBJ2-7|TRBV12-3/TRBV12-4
ASSWGQGYEQY
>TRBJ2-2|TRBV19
ASSIDLLVAGVDRELF
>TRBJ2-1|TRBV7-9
ASSLVVQFEQF
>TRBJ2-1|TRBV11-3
ASSHGTSGNNEQF
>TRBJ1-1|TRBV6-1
ASSSMNTEAF
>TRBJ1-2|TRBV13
ASSLGQALSNYGYT
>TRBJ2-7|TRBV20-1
SARHWTPRGYEQY
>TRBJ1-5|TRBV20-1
SARDSGVGNQPQR
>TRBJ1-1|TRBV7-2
ASSSWGRTEAF
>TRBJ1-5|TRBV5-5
ASSWGTGARPQH
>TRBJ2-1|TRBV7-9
ASSLDPGQGVGSEQF
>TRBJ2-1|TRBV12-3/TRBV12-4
ASSFGIGGNNEQF
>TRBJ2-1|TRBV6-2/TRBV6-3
ASSYGSGSINEQF
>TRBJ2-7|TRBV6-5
ASSYSRSIVNEQY
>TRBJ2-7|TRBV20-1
SARATSFSYEQY
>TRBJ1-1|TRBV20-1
SASGHEHTEAF
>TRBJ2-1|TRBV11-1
ASSRGSQHNEQF
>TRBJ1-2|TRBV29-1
SVGTGARANYGYT
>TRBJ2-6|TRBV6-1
ASSELGSGANVLT
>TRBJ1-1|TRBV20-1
SATRGLWGGDTEAF
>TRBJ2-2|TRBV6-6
ASSYSGLAGRELF
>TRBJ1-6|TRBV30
AWNRDAANSPLH
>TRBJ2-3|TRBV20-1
SDSSTHIILTDTQC
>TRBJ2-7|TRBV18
ASSPRDPGAYEQY
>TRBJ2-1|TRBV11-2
ASSLGQSSYNEQF
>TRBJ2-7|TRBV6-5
ASSYEAGSSYEQY